This T cell receptor (beta chain) was observed in a study of blood T cell repertoires in COVID-19. With 1 base removed from V and 7 bases from J, the gap between germline ends came to 13 bases. The CDR3 contains 14 residues. In germline, CDR1 is MGHRA, CDR2 YSYEKL. Original data processing: Reference gene primer amplification in the assay estimated nucleated cell counts. The method was immunoSEQ multiplex PCR; TCRdb's version includes in-frame clones alone and lacks a portion of them. V, J and clone size reflect that table, while D and trimming were determined from the DNA. The table lists some 150,000 clones, approximately 84% of them singletons.

The chain employs TRBV4-1 and TRBJ1-2; D is unclear. The sequenced sample was peripheral blood. The clonotype was recovered from a man aged 35-49 years who had recovered from COVID-19. The CDR3: CASSQARGQVGYTF. CDR3 bases: TGCGCCAGCAGCCAAGCCCGAGGGCAAGTTGGCTACACCTTC.